The present TCR beta chain was sequenced within a study of blood T cells in healthy people across ages. Overall study results and limits: Naive T cell percentage strongly correlated with TCR beta diversity. Per million T cells, TCR beta diversity dropped about linearly as age rose.

A second PCR of roughly 7 to 11 cycles used a sample-barcoded 5' primer and a J-beta primer mix. Using its own MiXCR run on the 5' RACE reads, TCRdb lists one record per CDR3 protein. The sample contains around 800,000 distinct CDR3 sequences, around 43% of which appear only once. Note on this clonotype: As yet, its antigen is unknown.

The CDR3 contains 16 residues. The V gene's germline CDR1 is SNHLY and CDR2 FYNNEI. Trimming took off 4 bases at V and 0 bases at J, with 14 bases between the two ends. Every sample yielded at least 6.5 million isolated PBMCs. The gene calls are TRBV2 and TRBJ2-3, with D perhaps matching TRBD1 or TRBD2 (7 bases each). This clonotype originated in a man in his sixties in good health. The sample taken for sequencing was blood. CDR3 DNA: TGTGCCAGCAGTGGGCAGGGGGGGACTAGCACAGATACGCAGTATTTT. It yields the protein CASSGQGGTSTDTQYF.